Below, one T cell receptor beta chain is given with its context. These data belong to a study of blood T cell repertoires in COVID-19. Whole-study context: Collection of acute and convalescent COVID-19 samples took place in the United States, Italy and Spain. Sample material is recorded as cDNA or gDNA derived from T cells, B-cell-depleted T cells, or PBMCs.

The CDR3 runs 12 residues. Germline lookup yields CDR1 ENHRY and CDR2 SYGVKD. V lost 10 bases and J lost 2; bases outside the gene matches: 3. Authors' data handling: Quantification of nucleated cells was approximated via reference gene primer amplification. Produced via immunoSEQ multiplex PCR; TCRdb's table is partial and in-frame only. That table is the source of V, J and clone size, and D and trimming were worked out from the DNA. The table lists fewer than 250,000 clones, around four fifths of them singletons. This receptor was identified in an older woman with active or convalescent COVID-19. This rearrangement joins TRBV10-3 to TRBJ2-7; TRBD1 aligns across 9 bases. The sequencing sample was made of peripheral blood. In DNA, the CDR3 is TGTGCCACAGGGGACAGGGCCTACGAGCAGTACTTC. It yields the protein CATGDRAYEQYF.